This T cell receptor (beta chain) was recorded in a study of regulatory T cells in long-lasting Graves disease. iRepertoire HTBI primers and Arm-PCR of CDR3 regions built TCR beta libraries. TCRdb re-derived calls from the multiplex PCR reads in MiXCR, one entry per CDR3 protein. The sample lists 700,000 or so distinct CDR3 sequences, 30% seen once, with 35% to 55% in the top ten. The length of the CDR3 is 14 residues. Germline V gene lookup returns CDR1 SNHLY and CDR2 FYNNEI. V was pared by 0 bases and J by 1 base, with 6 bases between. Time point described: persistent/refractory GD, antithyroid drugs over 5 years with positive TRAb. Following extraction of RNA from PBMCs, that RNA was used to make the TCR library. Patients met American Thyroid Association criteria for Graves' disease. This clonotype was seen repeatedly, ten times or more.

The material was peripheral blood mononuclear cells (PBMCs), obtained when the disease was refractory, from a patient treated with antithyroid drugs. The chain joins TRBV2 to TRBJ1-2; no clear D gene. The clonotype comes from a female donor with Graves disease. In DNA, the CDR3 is TGTGCCAGCAGTGAAGCAAGGCTTAACTATGGCTACACCTTC. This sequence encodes CASSEARLNYGYTF.